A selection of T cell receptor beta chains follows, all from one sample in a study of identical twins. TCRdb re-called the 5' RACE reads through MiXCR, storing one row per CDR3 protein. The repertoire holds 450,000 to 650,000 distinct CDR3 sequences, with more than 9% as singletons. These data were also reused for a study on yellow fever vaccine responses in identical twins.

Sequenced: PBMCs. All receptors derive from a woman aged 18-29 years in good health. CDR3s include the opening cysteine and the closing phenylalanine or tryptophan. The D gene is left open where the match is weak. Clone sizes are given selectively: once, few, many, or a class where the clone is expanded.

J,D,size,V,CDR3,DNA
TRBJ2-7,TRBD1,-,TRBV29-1,CSVGQGESYEQYF,TGCAGCGTTGGCCAGGGGGAGTCCTACGAGCAGTACTTC
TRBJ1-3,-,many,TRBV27,CASKDWEANTIYF,TGTGCCAGCAAGGATTGGGAAGCAAACACCATATATTTT
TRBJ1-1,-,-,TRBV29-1,CSVEEGTNTEAFF,TGCAGCGTTGAGGAGGGAACTAACACTGAAGCTTTCTTT
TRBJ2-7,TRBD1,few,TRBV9,CASSVAWRQGLDEQYF,TGTGCCAGCAGCGTAGCTTGGAGACAGGGGTTGGACGAGCAGTACTTC
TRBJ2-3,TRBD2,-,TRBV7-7,CASSLALLAGVADTQYF,TGTGCTAGCAGCTTAGCGCTCCTAGCGGGGGTGGCAGATACGCAGTATTTT
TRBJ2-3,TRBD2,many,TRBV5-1,CASSLISRGSTDTQYF,TGCGCCAGCAGCTTGATCTCGCGGGGGAGCACAGATACGCAGTATTTT
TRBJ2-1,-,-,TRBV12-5,CASGPPGAFDNEQFF,TGTGCTAGTGGCCCCCCGGGGGCATTCGACAATGAGCAGTTCTTC
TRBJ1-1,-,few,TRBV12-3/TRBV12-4,CASTRIGGTEAFF,TGTGCCAGCACGAGAATAGGGGGTACTGAAGCTTTCTTT
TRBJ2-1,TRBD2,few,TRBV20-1,CSAEQTSGALSSYNEQFF,TGCAGTGCCGAGCAGACTAGCGGGGCCCTGAGCTCCTACAATGAGCAGTTCTTC
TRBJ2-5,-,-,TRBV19,CASSFSQALETQYF,TGTGCCAGTAGTTTCTCTCAGGCCTTAGAGACCCAGTACTTC
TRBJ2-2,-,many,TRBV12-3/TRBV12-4,CASSASSPGTGELFF,TGTGCCAGCAGTGCTAGCAGTCCTGGCACCGGGGAGCTGTTTTTT
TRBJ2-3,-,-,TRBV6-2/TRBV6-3,CASSLRGRNPDTQYF,TGTGCCAGCAGTTTACGGGGGAGAAACCCAGATACGCAGTATTTT
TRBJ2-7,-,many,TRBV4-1,CASSQDLGYEQYF,TGCGCCAGCAGCCAAGATCTAGGCTACGAGCAGTACTTC
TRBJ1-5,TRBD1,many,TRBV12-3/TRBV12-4,CASSYDRALDQPQHF,TGTGCCAGCAGTTACGACAGGGCGTTGGATCAGCCCCAGCATTTT
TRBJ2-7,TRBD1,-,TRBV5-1,CASRTGGQGSNEQYF,TGCGCCAGCAGAACGGGGGGACAGGGGTCCAACGAGCAGTACTTC
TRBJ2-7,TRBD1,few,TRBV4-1,CASSQVVGGAVYEQYF,TGCGCCAGCAGCCAAGTAGTAGGGGGCGCAGTCTACGAGCAGTACTTC
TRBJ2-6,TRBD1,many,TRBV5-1,CASSLDPTLGQGGANVLTF,TGCGCCAGCAGCTTGGATCCCACTCTTGGACAGGGTGGGGCCAACGTCCTGACTTTC
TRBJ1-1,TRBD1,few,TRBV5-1,CASSRGQGWTEAFF,TGCGCCAGCAGCAGAGGACAGGGATGGACTGAAGCTTTCTTT
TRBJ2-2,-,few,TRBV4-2,CASSQDLYGGNTGELFF,TGTGCCAGCAGCCAAGATCTGTACGGGGGGAACACCGGGGAGCTGTTTTTT
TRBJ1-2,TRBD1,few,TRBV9,CASSATGEVDYGYTF,TGTGCCAGCAGCGCAACAGGGGAGGTCGACTATGGCTACACCTTC
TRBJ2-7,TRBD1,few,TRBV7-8,CASSLDPRGLGYEQYF,TGTGCCAGCAGCTTAGATCCCAGGGGGCTTGGTTACGAGCAGTACTTC
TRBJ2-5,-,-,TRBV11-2,CASSLVRLGYQETQYF,TGTGCCAGCAGCTTAGTCAGGTTGGGATACCAAGAGACCCAGTACTTC
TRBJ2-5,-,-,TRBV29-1,CSVEAEQETQYF,TGCAGCGTTGAAGCGGAGCAAGAGACCCAGTACTTC
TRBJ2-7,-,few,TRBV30,CAWSKVSYEQYF,TGTGCCTGGAGTAAAGTCTCCTACGAGCAGTACTTC
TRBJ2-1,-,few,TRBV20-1,CSARDLILDYNEQFF,TGCAGTGCTAGAGATCTAATTCTAGATTACAATGAGCAGTTCTTC
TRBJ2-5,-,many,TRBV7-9,CASSLSSSGHQETQYF,TGTGCCAGCAGCTTATCGAGTTCGGGCCACCAAGAGACCCAGTACTTC
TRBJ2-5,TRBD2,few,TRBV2,CASRGTSGGAKTQYF,TGTGCCAGCAGAGGGACTAGCGGGGGGGCGAAGACCCAGTACTTC
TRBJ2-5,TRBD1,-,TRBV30,CAWSPRHRGLETQYF,TGTGCCTGGAGTCCTCGCCACAGGGGGTTGGAGACCCAGTACTTC
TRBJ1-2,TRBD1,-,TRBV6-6,CASSAGTGANYTF,TGTGCCAGCAGCGCTGGGACAGGAGCTAACTACACCTTC
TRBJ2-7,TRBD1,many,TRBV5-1,CASSYDTLFGTASYEQYF,TGCGCCAGCAGCTACGATACCCTCTTTGGGACAGCCTCCTACGAGCAGTACTTC
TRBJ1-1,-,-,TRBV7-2,CASSLFQSLNTEAFF,TGTGCCAGCAGCTTGTTTCAGAGTTTGAACACTGAAGCTTTCTTT
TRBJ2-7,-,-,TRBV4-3,CASSQWAAGAPYEQYF,TGCGCCAGCAGCCAGTGGGCGGCGGGCGCCCCCTACGAGCAGTACTTC
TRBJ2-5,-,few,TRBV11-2,CASEGDQGTQYF,TGTGCCAGCGAGGGCGATCAGGGGACCCAGTACTTC
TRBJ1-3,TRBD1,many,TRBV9,CASSGDRGLGNTIYF,TGTGCCAGCAGCGGAGACAGGGGACTCGGAAACACCATATATTTT
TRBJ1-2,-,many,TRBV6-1,CASRTRGGSYGYTF,TGTGCCAGCAGGACTAGGGGGGGAAGCTATGGCTACACCTTC
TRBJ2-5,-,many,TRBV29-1,CSVGGQGQETQYF,TGCAGCGTTGGAGGCCAGGGTCAAGAGACCCAGTACTTC
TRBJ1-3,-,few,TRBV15,CATSRAEGYTIYF,TGTGCCACCAGCAGGGCGGAGGGATACACCATATATTTT
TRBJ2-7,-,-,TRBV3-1,CASTPTWSQPRTREQYF,TGTGCCAGCACCCCTACCTGGTCGCAGCCAAGGACGCGGGAGCAGTACTTC
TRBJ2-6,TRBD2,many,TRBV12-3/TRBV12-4,CASSFPTLSGAKPSGANVLTF,TGTGCCAGCAGTTTTCCTACGCTTAGCGGGGCGAAGCCTTCTGGGGCCAACGTCCTGACTTTC
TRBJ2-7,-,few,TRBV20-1,CSARVVSYEQYF,TGCAGTGCTAGAGTTGTTTCCTACGAGCAGTACTTC
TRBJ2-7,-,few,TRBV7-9,CASSLGTIDEQYF,TGTGCCAGCAGCTTGGGGACAATCGACGAGCAGTACTTC
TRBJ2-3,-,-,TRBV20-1,CSAGGGYTDTQYF,TGCAGTGCTGGGGGTGGCTACACAGATACGCAGTATTTT
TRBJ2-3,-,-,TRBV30,CAWTRGAGTDTQYF,TGTGCCTGGACCCGGGGGGCCGGGACAGATACGCAGTATTTT
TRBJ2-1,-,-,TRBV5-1,CASSLGSLARVNEQFF,TGCGCCAGCAGCTTGGGGAGCCTAGCGAGGGTTAATGAGCAGTTCTTC
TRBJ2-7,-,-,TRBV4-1,CASSKGPGDYEQYF,TGCGCCAGCTCGAAGGGGCCGGGGGACTACGAGCAGTACTTC
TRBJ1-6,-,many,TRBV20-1,CSASGSFGDSPLHF,TGCAGTGCTAGCGGCTCATTTGGCGATTCACCCCTCCACTTT
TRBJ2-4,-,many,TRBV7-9,CASSSQGLDIQYF,TGTGCCAGCAGCAGCCAGGGCTTGGACATTCAGTACTTC
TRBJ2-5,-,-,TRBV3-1,CASSQNGRETQYF,TGTGCCAGCAGCCAGAATGGGAGGGAGACCCAGTACTTC
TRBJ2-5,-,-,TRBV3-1,CASSQHSQGETQYF,TGTGCCAGCAGCCAGCACTCTCAGGGAGAGACCCAGTACTTC
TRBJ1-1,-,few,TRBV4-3,CASSQGPYYTEAFF,TGCGCCAGCAGCCAGGGACCGTATTACACTGAAGCTTTCTTT
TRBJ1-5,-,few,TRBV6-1,CASSEGGASNQPQHF,TGTGCCAGCAGTGAAGGGGGGGCCAGCAATCAGCCCCAGCATTTT
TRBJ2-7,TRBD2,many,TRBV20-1,CSARDRREYEQYF,TGCAGTGCTAGAGATCGGCGGGAGTATGAGCAGTACTTC
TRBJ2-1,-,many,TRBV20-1,CSARGRDDYNEQFF,TGCAGTGCTAGAGGGCGGGACGATTACAATGAGCAGTTCTTC
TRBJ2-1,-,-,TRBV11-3,CASSPQGWNEQFF,TGTGCCAGCAGCCCACAGGGTTGGAATGAGCAGTTCTTC